Listed below are T cell receptor beta chains from one sample, sequenced in a study of naive and memory T cell subsets. From the UMI-ligation and nested PCR reads, TCRdb called clonotypes with MiXCR, one entry per CDR3 protein. The profile covers about 85,000 distinct CDR3 sequences, with over 10% appearing a single time and approximately 0.94% taken by the ten largest. Source material: central memory CD4+ T cells from blood. The receptor source for this set is a human donor in good health. Each CDR3 is given with its conserved first and last residue. A D gene is named only where the DNA matches it firmly. Size is stated for part of the rows, as once, few or many counts, or as a class when the clone is expanded.

NA TRBD2 TRBJ2-3 TRBV4-1 CASSQAGREGRDTQYF TGCGCCAGCAGCCAAGCCGGTCGGGAGGGCCGGGATACGCAGTATTTT
few NA TRBJ1-5 TRBV6-1 CASNDQANQPQHF TGTGCCAGCAATGATCAGGCTAATCAGCCCCAGCATTTT
few NA TRBJ2-1 TRBV11-3 CASSLAGPYEQFF TGTGCCAGCAGCTTAGCGGGGCCATACGAGCAGTTCTTC
few TRBD1 TRBJ2-2 TRBV19 CASSPGGASGELFF TGTGCCAGTAGTCCAGGGGGCGCCTCCGGGGAGCTGTTTTTT
few TRBD1 TRBJ2-3 TRBV5-5 CASKTGGYTDTQYF TGTGCCAGCAAGACAGGGGGGTACACAGATACGCAGTATTTT
few TRBD1 TRBJ1-1 TRBV5-1 CASSLQTGDTEAFF TGCGCCAGCAGCTTACAGACAGGGGACACTGAAGCTTTCTTT
NA TRBD2 TRBJ2-7 TRBV29-1 CSVGTSGLEQYF TGCAGCGTGGGGACTAGCGGGCTCGAGCAGTACTTC
many NA TRBJ2-3 TRBV9 CASTPITDTQYF TGTGCCAGCACCCCCATAACAGATACGCAGTATTTT
few TRBD2 TRBJ2-7 TRBV14 CASSRGLVLHEQYF TGTGCCAGCAGTCGGGGACTAGTCCTCCACGAGCAGTACTTC
NA TRBD1 TRBJ2-5 TRBV20-1 CSARDVTGQGKETQYF TGCAGTGCTAGAGACGTAACGGGACAGGGGAAAGAGACCCAGTACTTC